This T cell receptor (beta chain) was sequenced during a study of CD4 T cells in relation to SARS-CoV-2 and coronaviruses. The overall study: After roughly 11 days of antigen culture, PBMC TCR beta CDR3s were sequenced. General observations from the study: The cross-reactivity analysis covered only spike protein, not other viral proteins.

Method: immunoSEQ multiplex PCR; TCRdb's copy keeps in-frame clones and lacks some. The sample comprises 25,000 to 30,000 clones, 75% of which are singletons, and 10% to 15% rests with the top ten. CDR3 length equals 14 residues. V was trimmed by 6 bases and J by 1 base, leaving 12 bases between them. CDR1 and CDR2 (germline): SNHLY, FYNNEI. Unexposed donor CD4+ T cells date from 2011-2018, before the COVID-19 pandemic. After ten to eleven days of culture, CD4+ T cells were isolated. Unexposed-donor CD4+ T cells were probed with SARS-CoV-2 S/N and four cold-coronavirus spikes, cells permitting. PBMCs were plated at roughly 2 million per well in IL-2-containing medium. A note on this clone: Its antigen is unidentified.

The source material was CD4+ T cells from PBMCs, cultured in vitro. V usage is TRBV2 and J usage is TRBJ1-1; weak D call: TRBD1 (5 bases). The clonotype was recovered from a human donor in good health. The CDR3 DNA sequence: TGTGCCAGCAGGGAGACTACAGGGAACACTGAAGCTTTCTTT. It specifies CASRETTGNTEAFF.